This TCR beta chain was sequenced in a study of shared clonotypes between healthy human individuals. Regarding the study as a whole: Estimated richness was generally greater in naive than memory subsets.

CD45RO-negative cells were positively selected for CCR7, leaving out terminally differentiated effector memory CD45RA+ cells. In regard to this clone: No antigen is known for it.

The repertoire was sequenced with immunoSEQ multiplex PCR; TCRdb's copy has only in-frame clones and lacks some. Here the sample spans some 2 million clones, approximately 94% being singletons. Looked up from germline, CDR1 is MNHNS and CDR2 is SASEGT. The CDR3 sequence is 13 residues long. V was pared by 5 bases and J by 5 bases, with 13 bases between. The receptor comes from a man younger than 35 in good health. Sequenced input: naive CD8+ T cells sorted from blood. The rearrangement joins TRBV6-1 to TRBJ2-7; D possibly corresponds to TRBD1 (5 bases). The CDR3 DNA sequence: TGTGCCAGCAGTCCATATAAGGGGAACGAGCAGTACTTC. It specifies CASSPYKGNEQYF.